The 27 T cell receptor beta chains reported below all come from one sample, sequenced in a study of control samples from healthy donors and cancer patients. Produced via immunoSEQ multiplex PCR; TCRdb's table is partial and in-frame only. Among under 200,000 clones, 85% to 90% were seen once, and the ten largest hold under 5%. The source material was blood. The origin of the receptors is a woman in her twenties or thirties in good health.

The V gene is TRBV5-4, the J gene TRBJ1-1, with D possibly matching TRBD1 (6 bases). The CDR3 has 14 amino acids. V was pared by 5 bases and J by 8 bases, with 19 bases between. Germline loops: CDR1 SGHNT, CDR2 YYREEE (reference sequence). The CDR3 sequence: CASRRDIRGEEAFF. The CDR3 DNA is TGTGCCAGCAGGCGGGACATCCGGGGCGAAGAAGCTTTCTTT.

The V and J genes are TRBV2 and TRBJ2-5; D ambiguous. The CDR3 covers 12 residues. Trimming took off 7 bases at V and 5 bases at J, with 11 bases between the two ends. Germline V lookup: CDR1 SNHLY, CDR2 FYNNEI. CDR3 in amino acids: CASKGSRETQYF. As DNA, the CDR3 is TGTGCCAGCAAGGGTTCCAGGGAGACCCAGTACTTC.

The chain is built from TRBV14 and TRBJ2-7; a weak D match, TRBD2 (6 bases). This CDR3 has 14 residues. Germline V lookup: CDR1 SGHDN, CDR2 FVKESK. Trimming took off 6 bases at V and 7 bases at J, with 19 bases between the two ends. CDR3 sequence reads: CASSPGVAVWEQYF. DNA of the CDR3: TGTGCCAGCAGTCCGGGAGTCGCGGTATGGGAGCAGTACTTC.

J is TRBJ1-2 and V is TRBV3-1 (or the pseudogene TRBV3-2); D gene uncertain. The V gene lost 0 bases and the J gene lost 5 bases, with 4 bases spanning the gap. The CDR3 covers 12 residues. The germline V gene has CDR1 LGHDT and CDR2 YNNKEL (reference sequence). CDR3 bases: TGTGCCAGCAGCCAAGACGGATATGGCTACACCTTC. The encoded protein is CASSQDGYGYTF.

V and J are TRBV28 and TRBJ2-2; perhaps TRBD1 as D (6 bases). With 7 bases removed from V and 5 bases from J, the gap between germline ends came to 11 bases. The germline V gene has CDR1 MDHEN and CDR2 SYDVKM. CDR3 length: 13 residues. CDR3 loop: CASTITGTGELFF. For the CDR3, the DNA is TGTGCCAGCACCATTACAGGGACCGGGGAGCTGTTTTTT.

J is TRBJ2-7 and V is TRBV7-2; the D is unclear. Trimming removed 3 bases at V and 0 bases at J, with 9 bases between. The length of the CDR3 is 14 residues. CDR1 and CDR2 (germline): SGHTA, FQGNSA. The CDR3 sequence: CASSLDVSSYEQYF. In DNA form, the CDR3 reads TGTGCCAGCAGCTTGGACGTAAGCTCCTACGAGCAGTACTTC.

The chain recombines TRBV5-4 with TRBJ2-7; D uncertain. Trimming pared 5 bases from V and 2 bases from J, leaving 14 bases between. Germline CDR1 reads SGHNT; CDR2 reads YYREEE (reference sequence). The CDR3 runs to 14 residues. The CDR3 DNA sequence: TGTGCCAGCAGGCCTCGGCCACAAACCTACGAGCAGTACTTC. Its translation: CASRPRPQTYEQYF. The complete variable domain, with remaining parts taken from reference TRBV5-4 and TRBJ2-7, reads ETGVTQSPTHLIKTRGQQVTLRCSSQSGHNTVSWYQQALGQGPQFIFQYYREEENGRGNFPPRFSGLQFPNYSSELNVNALELDDSALYLCASRPRPQTYEQYFGPGTRLTVT.

The rearrangement links TRBV10-3 to TRBJ2-5; possibly TRBD1 for D (6 bases). This CDR3 comprises 14 residues. Trimming cost V 4 bases and J 4 bases, with 13 bases left between them. Germline lookup yields CDR1 ENHRY and CDR2 SYGVKD. The CDR3 here is CAISAGTRSETQYF. The CDR3 DNA reads as TGTGCCATCAGTGCCGGGACAAGGTCAGAGACCCAGTACTTC.

The gene calls are TRBV7-9 and TRBJ2-1; 8 bases are shared with TRBD1. Germline V gives CDR1 SEHNR, CDR2 FQNEAQ (reference sequence). The CDR3 runs 14 residues. V lost 6 bases to trimming and J lost 5 bases; unmatched junction nucleotides: 6. The CDR3, as DNA: TGTGCCAGCAGGGGCGGGACAGGACACAATGAGCAGTTCTTC. It codes for CASRGGTGHNEQFF.

The chain carries TRBV4-1 and TRBJ2-3, with a tentative D call TRBD1 (6 bases). Germline V lookup: CDR1 MGHRA, CDR2 YSYEKL. V was clipped by 2 bases and J by 7 bases, with 13 bases between them. CDR3 size: 14 residues. CDR3 in DNA: TGCGCCAGCAGCCAAAACCCTACAGGGAATACGCAGTATTTT. Its translation is CASSQNPTGNTQYF.

This chain connects TRBV4-2 to TRBJ1-1; D uncertain. The CDR3 sequence is 14 residues long. V lost 0 bases, J lost 3 bases, and 8 bases lay in between. The germline V gene encodes CDR1 LGHNA and CDR2 YNFKEQ. Here the CDR3 DNA reads TGTGCCAGCAGCCAAGATATCGTGGACACTGAAGCTTTCTTT. Translating it yields CASSQDIVDTEAFF.

Only one count was recorded for this clone. The J gene is TRBJ2-3, the V gene TRBV7-9, with D tentatively TRBD1 (5 bases). Germline-derived CDR1 and CDR2 are SEHNR and FQNEAQ (reference sequence). Trimming stripped 1 base from V and 3 bases from J, with 11 bases between. The CDR3 loop spans 15 amino acids. The CDR3 nucleotides read TGTGCCAGCAGCTTAGGCTCCAGACAGACAGATACGCAGTATTTT. Residues: CASSLGSRQTDTQYF.

The chain uses TRBV7-6 and TRBJ2-1, with D perhaps being TRBD1 or TRBD2 (5 bases each). Germline lookup yields CDR1 SGHVS and CDR2 FNYEAQ. Between the trimmed V and J ends, which lost 5 bases and 5 bases, there was a span of 16 bases. This CDR3 comprises 15 residues. The CDR3 spells CASSVGTVANNEQFF. The CDR3 DNA is TGTGCCAGCAGCGTTGGGACGGTGGCGAACAATGAGCAGTTCTTC.

The J gene is TRBJ1-1, the V gene TRBV13; 7 nucleotides agree with TRBD1. Germline-derived CDR1 and CDR2 are PRHDT and FYEKMQ (reference sequence). CDR3 length equals 18 residues. V lost 5 bases to trimming and J lost 0 bases; unmatched junction nucleotides: 15. CDR3 in DNA: TGTGCCAGCAGCCTACATGTTCGGACAGGAAGATTGAACACTGAAGCTTTCTTT. It is translated as CASSLHVRTGRLNTEAFF.

The chain joins TRBV7-8 to TRBJ2-7, with a weak D call TRBD1 (6 bases). V lost 4 bases and J 4 bases, leaving 17 bases between the germline ends. The CDR3 extends over 15 amino acids. Germline CDR1 is SGHVS and CDR2 is FQNEAQ. The CDR3 DNA is TGTGCCAGCAGCTCCGTACACGGGGACAATTACGAGCAGTACGTC. Encoded protein: CASSSVHGDNYEQYV.

This chain joins TRBV2 and TRBJ2-3, with 8 positions matching TRBD1. Germline V gene lookup returns CDR1 SNHLY and CDR2 FYNNEI. The CDR3 runs 15 residues. Trimming removed 5 bases from V and 5 bases from J; junction bases left unmatched: 9. The CDR3 is CASSPRTGKGDTQYF. The CDR3 DNA is TGTGCCAGCAGTCCGAGGACAGGGAAAGGAGATACGCAGTATTTT.

The chain recombines TRBV20-1 with TRBJ2-1; TRBD2 matches 8 bases. Germline V gene sequence: CDR1 DFQATT, CDR2 SNEGSKA (reference sequence). The ends lost 3 bases at V and 3 bases at J; junction bases unmatched: 4. CDR3 length equals 14 residues. In DNA, the CDR3 is TGCAGTGCTAGTAGCGGGGTTAGCTACAATGAGCAGTTCTTC. Translated, it gives CSASSGVSYNEQFF.

This chain uses TRBV5-1 with TRBJ1-1; the match to TRBD1 covers 8 bases. From germline, CDR1 is SGHRS and CDR2 YFSETQ. The V gene end was trimmed by 0 bases and the J gene end by 6 bases; junction bases not matched to a gene: 4. The CDR3 covers 14 residues. The CDR3 reads CASSLGQGKSEAFF. DNA of the CDR3: TGCGCCAGCAGCTTGGGACAGGGGAAATCTGAAGCTTTCTTT.

CDR3 DNA sequence: TGTGCCAGTAGTATACAGGGACTTAAAGCTTACAATGAGCAGTTCTTC. Translation gives CASSIQGLKAYNEQFF. The chain links TRBV19 to TRBJ2-1; a weak D match, TRBD2 (6 bases). There are 16 residues in the CDR3. Germline V gene lookup returns CDR1 LNHDA and CDR2 SQIVND (reference sequence). V was clipped by 2 bases and J by 4 bases, with 15 bases between them.

V gene TRBV5-4 combines with J gene TRBJ2-5; tentatively, D is TRBD1 (5 bases). Germline assignment: CDR1 SGHNT and CDR2 YYREEE (reference sequence). The CDR3 is 14 amino acids. V shed 4 bases and J shed 5 bases, with 15 bases lying between them. Written as DNA, the CDR3 is TGTGCCAGCAGCACCCGACAGATTGGGGAGACCCAGTACTTC. This encodes CASSTRQIGETQYF.

The chain couples TRBV5-5 to TRBJ2-7; tentative D call: TRBD2 (7 bases). This CDR3 has 16 residues. CDR1 and CDR2 from the germline V gene are SGHKS and YYEKEE (reference sequence). Trimming pared 4 bases from V and 1 base from J, leaving 18 bases between. CDR3 in amino acids: CASSLGRRGASYEQYF. The CDR3 DNA reads as TGTGCCAGCAGCCTGGGCCGCCGGGGGGCTTCCTACGAGCAGTACTTC. The full variable domain, completed using reference TRBV5-5 and TRBJ2-7, is DAGVTQSPTHLIKTRGQQVTLRCSPISGHKSVSWYQQVLGQGPQFIFQYYEKEERGRGNFPDRFSARQFPNYSSELNVNALLLGDSALYLCASSLGRRGASYEQYFGPGTRLTVT.

The rearrangement links TRBV6-5 to TRBJ1-5, with TRBD1 matching 7 bases. V dropped 6 bases and J dropped 7; count of bases not matched to a gene: 12. The CDR3 is 15 amino acids. Germline CDR1 is MNHEY and CDR2 is SVGAGI. The CDR3 DNA sequence: TGTGCCAGCAGGGACACGGCAGGGGGAGGCCAGCCCCAGCATTTT. It is translated as CASRDTAGGGQPQHF.

This rearrangement joins TRBV3-1 (or the pseudogene TRBV3-2) to TRBJ1-1; TRBD1 agrees at 8 bases. The trim removed 3 bases at V and 4 bases at J, leaving 4 bases unmatched. The V gene's germline CDR1 is LGHDT and CDR2 YNNKEL (reference sequence). The CDR3 loop spans 14 amino acids. The CDR3 DNA follows: TGTGCCAGCAGCCATCAACAGGGGGGCACTGAAGCTTTCTTT. This gives the protein CASSHQQGGTEAFF.

This chain links TRBV7-9 with TRBJ2-3, with 10 bases that match TRBD2. V gave up 5 bases and J gave up 4 bases; unmatched junction bases: 3. Germline loops: CDR1 SEHNR, CDR2 FQNEAQ (reference sequence). This CDR3 has 14 residues. The CDR3, as DNA: TGTGCCAGCAGCCCCGGGACTAGCGCAGATACGCAGTATTTT. Residues: CASSPGTSADTQYF.

This rearrangement joins TRBV5-1 to TRBJ2-3, with 9 bases lining up with TRBD1. Trimming took 4 bases from V and 5 from J; bases not matched to a gene: 5. The germline gives CDR1 SGHRS, CDR2 YFSETQ. This CDR3 is built from 14 residues. CDR3 nucleotide sequence: TGCGCCAGCAGCCTTAGACAGGGGGAAGATACGCAGTATTTT. Amino acid sequence: CASSLRQGEDTQYF.

The sample holds a few counts of this clone. Within the sample, other DNA sequences also encode this same CDR3. This chain joins TRBV19 and TRBJ2-2; possibly TRBD2 for D (6 bases). The CDR3 is 14 amino acids. Between the trimmed V and J ends, which lost 5 bases and 0 bases, there was a span of 7 bases. The germline gives CDR1 LNHDA, CDR2 SQIVND (reference sequence). Written as DNA, the CDR3 is TGTGCCAGTAGTGCGGGACCGAACACCGGGGAGCTGTTTTTT. Its protein is CASSAGPNTGELFF.

This chain links TRBV27 with TRBJ1-1, with 7 bases that match TRBD1. The length of the CDR3 is 14 residues. Looked up from germline, CDR1 is MNHEY and CDR2 is SMNVEV (reference sequence). Trimming cost V 1 base and J 2 bases; bases outside gene matches: 1. The CDR3 loop is CASSLWDSNTEAFF. In nucleotides, the CDR3 is TGTGCCAGCAGTTTATGGGACAGCAACACTGAAGCTTTCTTT.